This TCR beta chain was recovered during a study of T cell responses to AZD1222 COVID-19 vaccine. Clones were read by immunoSEQ multiplex PCR, and TCRdb kept only the in-frame ones, dropping some. This table holds 130,000 to 150,000 clones, about 81% found once. CDR1 is MRHNA and CDR2 is SNTAGT in the germline V gene. The CDR3 sequence is 15 residues long. V lost 8 bases to trimming and J lost 5 bases; unmatched junction nucleotides: 11. Regarding the study as a whole: Increased Spike-specific TCR breadth and depth were observed after two AZD1222 doses.

This clone occurred once. No antigen is known for it. The chain recombines TRBV6-4 with TRBJ2-5, with 10 bases aligning to TRBD1. The receptor was isolated from an adult in good health. The material sequenced was peripheral blood, taken on day 0 of MenACWY control vaccination. CDR3 loop: CASRQPGTGEETQYF. In DNA form, the CDR3 reads TGTGCCAGCCGGCAGCCGGGGACAGGGGAGGAGACCCAGTACTTC.